Listed below are T cell receptor beta chains from one sample, sequenced in a study of blood T cell repertoires in COVID-19. Sequencing used immunoSEQ multiplex PCR; TCRdb keeps in-frame clones, though not all of them. The sample lists roughly 260,000 clones; about 91% were seen once. Sequenced sample: PBMCs or T cells enriched from blood (not recorded which). The receptors here all came from a human donor in a cohort exposed to, infected with or recovered from COVID-19 (not recorded which). The donor label of this sample is uncertain. Both conserved end residues are part of each CDR3. The order of the fields is D gene, J gene, V gene, CDR3 protein, CDR3 DNA. A D gene is named only where the DNA matches it firmly.

TRBD2 TRBJ2-3 TRBV11-2 CASSSSGLTDTQYF TGTGCCAGCAGCTCTAGCGGACTCACAGATACGCAGTATTTT
- TRBJ2-1 TRBV6-4 CASSDSLGGFPNEQFF TGTGCCAGCAGTGACTCTCTAGGTGGATTCCCCAATGAGCAGTTCTTC
TRBD1 TRBJ1-4 TRBV19 CASSATGITTNEKLFF TGTGCCAGTAGTGCGACAGGGATAACAACTAATGAAAAACTGTTTTTT
- TRBJ1-3 TRBV9 CASSVDLTTGNTIYF TGTGCCAGCAGCGTAGACCTGACAACTGGAAACACCATATATTTT
TRBD2 TRBJ2-5 TRBV7-9 CASGRAGGPGAAQYF TGTGCCAGCGGTCGAGCGGGGGGCCCGGGTGCGGCCCAGTACTTC
- TRBJ1-3 TRBV18 CASSSSGDSGNTIYF TGTGCCAGCTCATCCTCAGGGGACTCTGGAAACACCATATATTTT
TRBD1 TRBJ1-1 TRBV9 CASSATGVGGTEAFF TGTGCCAGCAGCGCGACAGGGGTAGGGGGTACTGAAGCTTTCTTT
TRBD1 TRBJ1-5 TRBV20-1 CSASPGTGGIHQPQHF TGCAGTGCTAGTCCCGGGACAGGGGGTATCCATCAGCCCCAGCATTTT
- TRBJ2-1 TRBV19 CASSEAVGSGNEQFF TGTGCCAGTAGTGAAGCGGTTGGCTCGGGTAATGAGCAGTTCTTC
TRBD1 TRBJ1-2 TRBV29-1 CSVDRTGLNYGYTF TGCAGCGTTGATAGGACAGGGCTGAACTATGGCTACACCTTC
- TRBJ2-2 TRBV28 CASSLLRMGELFF TGTGCCAGCAGCCTGCTGCGAATGGGGGAGCTGTTTTTT
- TRBJ1-2 TRBV5-6 CASRVVGSGYGYTF TGTGCCAGCAGGGTCGTGGGGAGTGGGTATGGCTACACCTTC
- TRBJ2-1 TRBV12-5 CASGLVLAGPYNEQFF TGTGCTAGTGGTTTGGTTTTGGCAGGGCCATACAATGAGCAGTTCTTC
- TRBJ2-7 TRBV24-1 CATSDKDRLLF TGTGCCACCAGTGATAAGGACAGACTCTTATTC
TRBD1 TRBJ2-3 TRBV6-5 CASSRQGITDTQYF TGTGCCAGCAGCCGACAGGGGATCACAGATACGCAGTATTTT
TRBD2 TRBJ2-3 TRBV7-9 CASSLGTLAGNTDTQYF TGTGCCAGCAGCTTAGGGACCCTAGCGGGTAACACAGATACGCAGTATTTT